This entry concerns a single T cell receptor beta chain. The data stem from a study of cytomegalovirus exposure and HLA in healthy donors. The PCR used 60 Vbeta and 13 Jbeta primers. The assay was immunoSEQ multiplex PCR, and TCRdb's table has in-frame clones only and misses some. The data hold 150,000 to 200,000 clones, with around 79% observed a single time. CDR3 length equals 14 residues. Between the trimmed V and J ends, which lost 4 bases and 0 bases, there was a span of 10 bases. Germline V gene sequence: CDR1 MRHNA, CDR2 SNTAGT. The genes are TRBV6-4 and TRBJ2-7, with D possibly being TRBD1 (6 bases). The TCR was taken from a man aged 35 to 55 in good health and CMV-seropositive. Material: PBMCs. The CDR3 region has the DNA TGTGCCAGCAGTGGGACAGCCCACTCCTACGAGCAGTACTTC. It codes for CASSGTAHSYEQYF.